These 5 T cell receptor beta chains were all obtained from the same sample, sequenced in a study of graft-versus-host responses after intestinal transplantation. The data were produced by immunoSEQ multiplex PCR, yet TCRdb's version contains in-frame clones alone and is incomplete. The profile shows 35,000 to 55,000 clones, around 93% of them singletons. The sequences come from PBMCs, collected 750 to 850 days after a first intestinal transplant, on the day of a second. These receptors originate from a human patient who received an intestinal transplant, so some T cells may come from the graft donor.

The chain links TRBV2 to TRBJ2-3; D might be TRBD2 (5 bases). There are 12 residues in the CDR3. V was trimmed by 6 bases and J by 3 bases, leaving 7 bases between them. The germline CDR1 and CDR2 sequences are SNHLY and FYNNEI. CDR3 bases: TGTGCCAGCAGCACTAGGACAGATACGCAGTATTTT. Protein product: CASSTRTDTQYF.

This clone appeared many times. The CDR3 loop is CASSYSDNTEAFF. The CDR3, as DNA: TGTGCCAGCAGTTACTCGGACAACACTGAAGCTTTCTTT. The chain recombines TRBV6-5 with TRBJ1-1; D gene unclear. The CDR3 sequence is 13 residues long. The ends were cut back, 0 bases at V and 2 bases at J, with 4 bases in the middle. Germline V gene data show CDR1 as MNHEY and CDR2 as SVGAGI.

The V gene is TRBV5-6, the J gene TRBJ1-3; a possible D gene is TRBD1 (6 bases). Trimming took 4 bases from V and 4 from J, leaving 15 bases between them. This CDR3 has 15 residues. In germline, CDR1 is SGHDT, CDR2 YYEEEE. This chain's CDR3 is CASSPWGLAGNTIYF. CDR3 nucleotides: TGTGCCAGCAGCCCCTGGGGGCTAGCCGGAAACACCATATATTTT.

The gene calls are TRBV19 and TRBJ2-1; 11 nucleotides match TRBD2. The CDR3 runs 15 residues. Germline assignment: CDR1 LNHDA and CDR2 SQIVND (reference sequence). J lost 3 bases, V lost 4 bases, and 2 bases had no gene match. The CDR3 DNA reads as TGTGCCAGTAGTACCCTAGCGGGGGGCTACAATGAGCAGTTCTTC. Translation: CASSTLAGGYNEQFF. The variable domain in full, completed from reference TRBV19 and TRBJ2-1, reads DGGITQSPKYLFRKEGQNVTLSCEQNLNHDAMYWYRQDPGQGLRLIYYSQIVNDFQKGDIAEGYSVSREKKESFPLTVTSAQKNPTAFYLCASSTLAGGYNEQFFGPGTRLTVL.

V usage is TRBV29-1 and J usage is TRBJ1-1, with D perhaps TRBD1 (5 bases). Trimming removed 6 bases at V and 5 bases at J, with 10 bases between. Germline assignment: CDR1 SQVTM and CDR2 ANQGSEA. The CDR3 is 11 amino acids. The CDR3 reads CSVAWGTEAFF. DNA for the CDR3: TGCAGCGTCGCCTGGGGGACTGAAGCTTTCTTT.